The source of this T cell receptor (beta chain) is a study of human T cells and chemical hapten exposure. Whole-study context: Sensitization used 2% DPC on roughly 2 cm by roughly 2 cm upper inner arm skin. Study conclusions and caveats: The study found that DPC sensitization did not change TCRs above 1 in 1000 frequency. Donors had alopecia, so their immune response may differ from healthy people's.

The V segment lost 2 bases and the J segment 0 bases; nucleotides outside the gene matches: 3. The CDR3 is 16 amino acids. Noted time point: patch test 1, 2 weeks after DPC sensitization. Treatment described: therapeutic diphenylcyclopropenone sensitization with weekly scalp DPC. The table lists this clonotype with a few counts. Its antigen remains unidentified. TCRdb used MiXCR to reprocess the RACE reads, holding one entry per CDR3 protein. The sample has around 380,000 distinct CDR3 sequences, 4% to 5.5% seen once. Here the sequenced sample was whole blood, taken in connection with sensitization to the hapten diphenylcyclopropenone (DPC). The clonotype comes from a woman aged 45-65 years with alopecia areata. Some clones in this sample may be carry-over from other donors' samples. J is TRBJ2-1 and V is TRBV12-3 or TRBV12-4; 8 bases are shared with TRBD2. As DNA, the CDR3 is TGTGCCAGCAGTTTACAGCGGGGGAGCTCCTACAATGAGCAGTTCTTC. Translated, it gives CASSLQRGSSYNEQFF.